These T cell receptor beta chains were read from a single sample in a study of T cell clonotyping in hematopoietic cell transplantation. Produced via immunoSEQ multiplex PCR; TCRdb's table is partial and in-frame only. The sample comprises roughly 17,000 clones, 80% to 95% of which are singletons, and about 5.7% rests with the top ten. The sample taken for sequencing was peripheral blood mononuclear cells. These receptor sequences come from a man aged 35 to 55 in good health. Some clones in this sample may be carry-over from other donors' samples. CDR3s include the opening cysteine and the closing phenylalanine or tryptophan. Fields, in order: V gene, J gene, clone size, D gene, CDR3 DNA, CDR3 protein. The D gene is left open where the match is weak. Size is omitted from some rows. Given values are once, few, many or a class for expanded clones.

v_call: TRBV19
j_call: TRBJ2-1
clone_size: -
d_call: TRBD2
cdr3_nt: TGTGCCAGCCGGACTAGCGGGACCGACAATGAGCAGTTCTTC
cdr3_aa: CASRTSGTDNEQFF

v_call: TRBV4-3
j_call: TRBJ2-2
clone_size: -
d_call: TRBD2
cdr3_nt: TGCGCCAGCAGCCCGGCCGGGACTAGCGGGGGGGCCGGTGGGGAGCTGTTTTTT
cdr3_aa: CASSPAGTSGGAGGELFF

v_call: TRBV5-1
j_call: TRBJ2-6
clone_size: -
d_call: -
cdr3_nt: TGCGCCAGCAGCTTAGGGGGAGCTGGGGCCAACGTCCTGACTTTC
cdr3_aa: CASSLGGAGANVLTF

v_call: TRBV6-5
j_call: TRBJ1-4
clone_size: -
d_call: TRBD1
cdr3_nt: TGTGCCAGCAGTTCAATCGCCGGGACAGGGAACGAAAAACTGTTTTTT
cdr3_aa: CASSSIAGTGNEKLFF

v_call: TRBV6-5
j_call: TRBJ1-3
clone_size: -
d_call: -
cdr3_nt: TGTGCCAGCAGTCCCTCATTCTCTGGAAACACCATATATTTT
cdr3_aa: CASSPSFSGNTIYF

v_call: TRBV5-6
j_call: TRBJ2-1
clone_size: -
d_call: TRBD2
cdr3_nt: TGTGCCAGCAGCGGATATAGCGGGAGGGGGTACAATGAGCAGTTCTTC
cdr3_aa: CASSGYSGRGYNEQFF

v_call: TRBV2
j_call: TRBJ1-5
clone_size: once
d_call: -
cdr3_nt: TGTGCCAGCAGCGGGGCTCGCAATCAGCCCCAGCATTTT
cdr3_aa: CASSGARNQPQHF

v_call: TRBV7-6
j_call: TRBJ2-1
clone_size: -
d_call: -
cdr3_nt: TGTGCCAGCAGCTTACAGGGGTCCGGGGAGCAGTTCTTC
cdr3_aa: CASSLQGSGEQFF

v_call: TRBV6-8
j_call: TRBJ1-2
clone_size: -
d_call: -
cdr3_nt: TGTGCCAGCAGCTCAGGGCGGTGGGTAGACTACACCTTC
cdr3_aa: CASSSGRWVDYTF

v_call: TRBV25-1
j_call: TRBJ2-5
clone_size: -
d_call: -
cdr3_nt: TGTGCCAGCAGTGAATCGGGAGATACCCAGTACTTC
cdr3_aa: CASSESGDTQYF

v_call: TRBV5-1
j_call: TRBJ1-2
clone_size: -
d_call: -
cdr3_nt: TGCGCCAGCAGCTTGACCCAGGAGAACTATGGCTACACCTTC
cdr3_aa: CASSLTQENYGYTF

v_call: TRBV29-1
j_call: TRBJ2-5
clone_size: -
d_call: -
cdr3_nt: TGCAGCGTTCGGGAAAACCAAGAGACCCAGTACTTC
cdr3_aa: CSVRENQETQYF

v_call: TRBV11-2
j_call: TRBJ2-3
clone_size: -
d_call: -
cdr3_nt: TGTGCCAGCAGCATCAGACAGGAGAACACAGATACGCAGTATTTT
cdr3_aa: CASSIRQENTDTQYF

v_call: TRBV7-8
j_call: TRBJ2-2
clone_size: few
d_call: -
cdr3_nt: TGTGCCAGCAGCTCCGGGACAAACACCGGGGAGCTGTTTTTT
cdr3_aa: CASSSGTNTGELFF

v_call: TRBV11-2
j_call: TRBJ1-4
clone_size: -
d_call: TRBD1
cdr3_nt: TGTGCCAGCAGCATGGGACAGTCAACTAATGAAAAACTGTTTTTT
cdr3_aa: CASSMGQSTNEKLFF

v_call: TRBV7-6
j_call: TRBJ1-1
clone_size: -
d_call: -
cdr3_nt: TGTGCCAGCAGCTTAGGGGCAGGGTTGAGCACTGAAGCTTTCTTT
cdr3_aa: CASSLGAGLSTEAFF

v_call: TRBV27
j_call: TRBJ1-2
clone_size: -
d_call: -
cdr3_nt: TGTGCCAGCAGTTTCGAAGGGGGAAATGCGGGCTACACCTTC
cdr3_aa: CASSFEGGNAGYTF

v_call: TRBV6-5
j_call: TRBJ2-1
clone_size: -
d_call: -
cdr3_nt: TGTGCCAGCAGTACGACAGTGAGGTCCCACAATGAGCAGTTCTTC
cdr3_aa: CASSTTVRSHNEQFF

v_call: TRBV7-8
j_call: TRBJ2-2
clone_size: -
d_call: -
cdr3_nt: TGTGCCAGCAGCGTCGATGGGATTAGAAACACCGGGGAGCTGTTTTTT
cdr3_aa: CASSVDGIRNTGELFF

v_call: TRBV4-3
j_call: TRBJ1-2
clone_size: -
d_call: -
cdr3_nt: TGCGCCAGCAGCCAAGATTCCCGGACTCACTATGGCTACACCTTC
cdr3_aa: CASSQDSRTHYGYTF

v_call: TRBV11-2
j_call: TRBJ2-7
clone_size: -
d_call: -
cdr3_nt: TGTGCCAGCAGCCCCACGTCAGTTTACGAGCAGTACTTC
cdr3_aa: CASSPTSVYEQYF

v_call: TRBV2
j_call: TRBJ2-7
clone_size: -
d_call: -
cdr3_nt: TGTGCCAGCAAACGAAGGGAGGACTCCTACGAGCAGTACTTC
cdr3_aa: CASKRREDSYEQYF

v_call: TRBV11-3
j_call: TRBJ2-1
clone_size: -
d_call: TRBD2
cdr3_nt: TGTGCCAGCAGCTACTATTCTCTAGCGGACAATGAGCAGTTCTTC
cdr3_aa: CASSYYSLADNEQFF

v_call: TRBV7-9
j_call: TRBJ2-7
clone_size: -
d_call: -
cdr3_nt: TGTGCCAGCAGCGCCCGGGGTTTTCCCTACGAGCAGTACTTC
cdr3_aa: CASSARGFPYEQYF

v_call: TRBV19
j_call: TRBJ1-1
clone_size: -
d_call: TRBD1
cdr3_nt: TGTGCCAGTAGTACCCACCAGGGGGCCTTGAACACTGAAGCTTTCTTT
cdr3_aa: CASSTHQGALNTEAFF

v_call: TRBV25-1
j_call: TRBJ1-1
clone_size: -
d_call: TRBD1
cdr3_nt: TGTGCCAGCAGTTCTACTGACAGGGCCTCTGAAGCTTTCTTT
cdr3_aa: CASSSTDRASEAFF

v_call: TRBV6-5
j_call: TRBJ1-6
clone_size: -
d_call: -
cdr3_nt: TGTGCCAGCAGGACGCAGGGAGGCACCCTCCACTTT
cdr3_aa: CASRTQGGTLHF

v_call: TRBV14
j_call: TRBJ2-7
clone_size: -
d_call: -
cdr3_nt: TGTGCCAGCAGCCAACGGCGCGAGCAGTACTTC
cdr3_aa: CASSQRREQYF

v_call: TRBV7-2
j_call: TRBJ2-5
clone_size: once
d_call: TRBD2
cdr3_nt: TGTGCCAGCAGCTCCATGACTAGCGGGGGGGAGACCCAGTACTTC
cdr3_aa: CASSSMTSGGETQYF

v_call: TRBV5-6
j_call: TRBJ1-4
clone_size: -
d_call: TRBD1
cdr3_nt: TGTGCCAGCAGCAACAGGGGGGACGAAAAACTGTTTTTT
cdr3_aa: CASSNRGDEKLFF

v_call: TRBV7-3
j_call: TRBJ2-7
clone_size: -
d_call: -
cdr3_nt: TGTGCCAGCAGTCCAGCTTGGGCGGTGCTAGCCTACGAGCAGTACTTC
cdr3_aa: CASSPAWAVLAYEQYF

v_call: TRBV7-2
j_call: TRBJ1-2
clone_size: few
d_call: -
cdr3_nt: TGTGCCAGCAGCCATAAATGGGGGGTCTATGGCTACACCTTC
cdr3_aa: CASSHKWGVYGYTF

v_call: TRBV6-4
j_call: TRBJ2-3
clone_size: -
d_call: TRBD2
cdr3_nt: TGTGCCAGCAGTGACTCCGGCGGGGGTAGCACAGATACGCAGTATTTT
cdr3_aa: CASSDSGGGSTDTQYF

v_call: TRBV7-2
j_call: TRBJ2-7
clone_size: -
d_call: TRBD1
cdr3_nt: TGTGCCAGCAGCGCACGGGGACAGGCGAACTCCTACGAGCAGTACTTC
cdr3_aa: CASSARGQANSYEQYF

v_call: TRBV6-5
j_call: TRBJ1-1
clone_size: -
d_call: -
cdr3_nt: TGTGCCAGCAGTTACTCTACCTCCCCCAACACTGAAGCTTTCTTT
cdr3_aa: CASSYSTSPNTEAFF

v_call: TRBV11-1
j_call: TRBJ2-5
clone_size: -
d_call: TRBD2
cdr3_nt: TGTGCCAGCAGCTACCCCGACAGCGGGGGGTTCCAAGAGACCCAGTACTTC
cdr3_aa: CASSYPDSGGFQETQYF

v_call: TRBV6-5
j_call: TRBJ2-3
clone_size: -
d_call: -
cdr3_nt: TGTGCCAGCAGTCTCAGGGGGGGCCTAGATACGCAGTATTTT
cdr3_aa: CASSLRGGLDTQYF

v_call: TRBV9
j_call: TRBJ2-3
clone_size: -
d_call: -
cdr3_nt: TGTGCCAGCAGCGTAGGCGGGAACTATACGCAGTATTTT
cdr3_aa: CASSVGGNYTQYF

v_call: TRBV7-2
j_call: TRBJ2-7
clone_size: -
d_call: TRBD2
cdr3_nt: TGTGCCAGCAGTTTGGGACTAGCGTCCTACGAGCAGTACTTC
cdr3_aa: CASSLGLASYEQYF

v_call: TRBV7-2
j_call: TRBJ1-2
clone_size: -
d_call: -
cdr3_nt: TGTGCCAGCAGCTTAGAGGCAGAAGGGATCTATGGCTACACCTTC
cdr3_aa: CASSLEAEGIYGYTF

v_call: TRBV5-8
j_call: TRBJ2-7
clone_size: -
d_call: -
cdr3_nt: TGTGCCAGCAGCTTGAGCGGTGCCTACGAGCAGTACTTC
cdr3_aa: CASSLSGAYEQYF